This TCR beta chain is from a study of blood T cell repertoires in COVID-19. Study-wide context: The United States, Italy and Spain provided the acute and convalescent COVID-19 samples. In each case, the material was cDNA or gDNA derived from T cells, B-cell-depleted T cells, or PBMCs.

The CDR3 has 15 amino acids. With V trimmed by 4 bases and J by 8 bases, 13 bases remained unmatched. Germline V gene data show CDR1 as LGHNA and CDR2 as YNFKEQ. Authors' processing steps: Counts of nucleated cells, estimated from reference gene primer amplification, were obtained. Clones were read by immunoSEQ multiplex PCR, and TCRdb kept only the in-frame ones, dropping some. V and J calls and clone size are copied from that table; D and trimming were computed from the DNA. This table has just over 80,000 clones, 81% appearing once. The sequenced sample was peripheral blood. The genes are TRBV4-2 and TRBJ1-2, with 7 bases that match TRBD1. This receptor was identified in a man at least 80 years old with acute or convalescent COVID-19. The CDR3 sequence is CASSPQRQGTPGYTF. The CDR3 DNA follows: TGTGCCAGCAGCCCACAAAGACAGGGCACTCCCGGCTACACCTTC.